This TCR beta chain was found in a study of blood T cell repertoires in COVID-19. Background on the study: The United States, Italy and Spain supplied acute and convalescent COVID-19 samples. From T cells, B-cell-depleted T cells, or PBMCs came the material, which was cDNA or gDNA.

This clone was detected only a few times. Per the original methods: Amplifying reference gene primers gave estimates of nucleated cell counts. The table came from immunoSEQ multiplex PCR; TCRdb's copy has only in-frame clones and leaves some out. D and trimming were read from the DNA, whereas the V and J calls and clone size are those reported in that table. The table lists more than 200,000 clones, around 88% of them singletons. Germline V gene lookup returns CDR1 SGHTA and CDR2 FQGNSA. The CDR3 is 15 residues long. V dropped 5 bases and J dropped 3; count of bases not matched to a gene: 4. This receptor was obtained from an elderly man with acute or convalescent COVID-19. Input material: peripheral blood. The rearrangement joins TRBV7-2 to TRBJ2-3, with 11 bases that match TRBD2. The CDR3 spells CASSTGLAETDTQYF. The CDR3 DNA is TGTGCCAGCAGCACGGGACTAGCGGAGACAGATACGCAGTATTTT.